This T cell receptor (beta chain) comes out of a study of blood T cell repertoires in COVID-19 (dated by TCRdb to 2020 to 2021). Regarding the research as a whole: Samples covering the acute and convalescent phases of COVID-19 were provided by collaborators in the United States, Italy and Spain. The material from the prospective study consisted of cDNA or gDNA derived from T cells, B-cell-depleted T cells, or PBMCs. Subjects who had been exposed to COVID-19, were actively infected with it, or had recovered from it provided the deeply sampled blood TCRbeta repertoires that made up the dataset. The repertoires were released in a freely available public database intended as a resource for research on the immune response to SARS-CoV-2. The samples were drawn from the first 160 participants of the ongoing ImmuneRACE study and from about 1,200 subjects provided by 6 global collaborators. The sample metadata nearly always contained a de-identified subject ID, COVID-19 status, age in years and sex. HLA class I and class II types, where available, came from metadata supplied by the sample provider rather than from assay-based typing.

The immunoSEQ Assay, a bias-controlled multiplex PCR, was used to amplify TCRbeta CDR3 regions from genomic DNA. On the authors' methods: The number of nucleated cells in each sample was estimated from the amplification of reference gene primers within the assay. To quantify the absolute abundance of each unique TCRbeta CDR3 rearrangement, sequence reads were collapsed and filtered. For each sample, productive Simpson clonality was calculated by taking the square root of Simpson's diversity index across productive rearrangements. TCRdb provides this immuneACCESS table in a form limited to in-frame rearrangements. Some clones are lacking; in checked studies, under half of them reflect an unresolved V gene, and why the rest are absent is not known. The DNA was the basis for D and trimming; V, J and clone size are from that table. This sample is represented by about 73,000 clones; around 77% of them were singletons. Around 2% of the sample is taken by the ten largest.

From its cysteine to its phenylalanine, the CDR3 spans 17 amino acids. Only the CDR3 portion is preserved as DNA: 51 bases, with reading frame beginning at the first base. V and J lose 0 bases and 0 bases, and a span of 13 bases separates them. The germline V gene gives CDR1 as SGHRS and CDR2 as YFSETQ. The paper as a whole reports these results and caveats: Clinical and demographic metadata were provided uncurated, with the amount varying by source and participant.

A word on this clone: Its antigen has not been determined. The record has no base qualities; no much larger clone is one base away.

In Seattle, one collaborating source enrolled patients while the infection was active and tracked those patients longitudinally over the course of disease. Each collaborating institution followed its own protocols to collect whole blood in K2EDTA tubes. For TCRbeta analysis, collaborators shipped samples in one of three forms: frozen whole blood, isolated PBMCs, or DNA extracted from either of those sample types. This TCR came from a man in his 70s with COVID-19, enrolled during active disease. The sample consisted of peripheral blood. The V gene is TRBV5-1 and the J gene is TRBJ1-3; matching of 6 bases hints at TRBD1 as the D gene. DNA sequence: TGCGCCAGCAGCTTGGCCGGACAGCCACTCTCTGGAAACACCATATATTTT. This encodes CASSLAGQPLSGNTIYF.